This entry lists 30 T cell receptor beta chains sequenced from one sample in a study of cytomegalovirus exposure and HLA in healthy donors. The PCR used 60 Vbeta and 13 Jbeta primers. Only in-frame clones appear in the TCRdb table, and some are missing; sequencing was by immunoSEQ multiplex PCR. Altogether hundreds of thousands of clones are present, about 87% being singletons, with the ten largest covering 2% to 3%. Sequenced: PBMCs. The source is a woman between 18 and 29 years old in good health and CMV-seronegative.

This sequence joins TRBV28 and TRBJ1-4; weak D call: TRBD1 (5 bases). The CDR3 is 12 amino acids. Germline-derived CDR1 and CDR2 are MDHEN and SYDVKM. In DNA, the CDR3 is TGTTCCGCGGGACCGCTTAATGAAAAACTGTTTTTT. It codes for CSAGPLNEKLFF.

The chain has TRBV6-5 and TRBJ2-7; D call uncertain. Germline-derived CDR1 and CDR2 are MNHEY and SVGAGI. The CDR3 totals 12 residues. Trimming cost V 5 bases and J 3 bases, with 8 bases left between them. This CDR3 reads CASSLQLYEQYF. The CDR3 DNA reads as TGTGCCAGCAGTCTCCAACTCTACGAGCAGTACTTC.

This clone was seen only a few times. The chain joins TRBV19 to TRBJ1-1; no firm D call. Trimming removed 7 bases at V and 1 base at J, with 16 bases between. This CDR3 contains 15 residues. From germline, CDR1 is LNHDA and CDR2 SQIVND (reference sequence). The CDR3 DNA sequence: TGTGCCAGTACCTCGCTCGAGGTTACGAACACTGAAGCTTTCTTT. This translates into CASTSLEVTNTEAFF. The variable domain in full, with the rest retrieved from reference TRBV19 and TRBJ1-1, is DGGITQSPKYLFRKEGQNVTLSCEQNLNHDAMYWYRQDPGQGLRLIYYSQIVNDFQKGDIAEGYSVSREKKESFPLTVTSAQKNPTAFYLCASTSLEVTNTEAFFGQGTRLTVV.

Here the CDR3 reads CASSPVRPIAGPQETQYF. In DNA, the CDR3 is TGTGCCAGCAGCCCCGTACGACCAATAGCGGGGCCACAAGAGACCCAGTACTTC. The V call is TRBV7-9, the J call TRBJ2-5; the match to TRBD2 covers 8 bases. The CDR3 runs to 18 residues. V dropped 5 bases and J dropped 2; count of bases not matched to a gene: 16. Germline V gene data show CDR1 as SEHNR and CDR2 as FQNEAQ (reference sequence).

This chain connects TRBV10-3 to TRBJ1-4, with 8 nucleotides matching TRBD1. Germline V gene sequence: CDR1 ENHRY, CDR2 SYGVKD. The CDR3 loop spans 15 amino acids. V lost 4 bases to trimming and J lost 8 bases; unmatched junction nucleotides: 9. The CDR3 sequence is CAISGTQGAGEKLFF. CDR3 coding DNA: TGTGCCATCAGTGGCACTCAGGGGGCAGGAGAAAAACTGTTTTTT.

This sequence joins TRBV29-1 and TRBJ2-7; 8 nucleotides agree with TRBD1. The germline CDR1 and CDR2 sequences are SQVTM and ANQGSEA. The CDR3 is 13 amino acids. Trimming at V came to 4 bases and at J to 5 bases, leaving 7 bases not matched to a gene. For the CDR3, the DNA is TGCAGCGTTGGAGGACAGGGTTCCAACGAGCAGTACTTC. This gives the protein CSVGGQGSNEQYF.

V is TRBV5-6 and J is TRBJ2-1; perhaps TRBD2 as D (6 bases). The CDR3 loop spans 12 amino acids. CDR1 and CDR2 (germline): SGHDT, YYEEEE. V was pared by 4 bases and J by 7 bases, with 9 bases between. CDR3: CASSIGGNEQFF. CDR3 DNA: TGTGCCAGCAGCATAGGAGGGAATGAGCAGTTCTTC.

This rearrangement joins TRBV7-3 to TRBJ2-1; 7 bases are shared with TRBD2. In germline, CDR1 is SGHTA, CDR2 FQGTGA. J was trimmed by 6 bases and V by 4 bases; bases with no gene match: 6. CDR3 length: 14 amino acids. CDR3 amino acids: CASSSSGVLNEQFF. In nucleotides, the CDR3 is TGTGCCAGCAGCTCGAGCGGGGTGCTCAATGAGCAGTTCTTC.

A remark on this clone: One junction end does not reproduce the germline sequence, and a read error may be involved. The chain uses TRBV7-9 and TRBJ1-6; TRBD1 agrees at 8 bases. CDR1 is SEHNR and CDR2 is FQNEAQ in the germline V gene (reference sequence). This CDR3 has 17 residues. The DNA of the CDR3 is TGTTCCAGCAGCCCCCCCGCGACAGGGGCTTATAATTCACCCCTTCACTTT. Translated: CSSSPPATGAYNSPLHF.

The CDR3 nucleotides are TGCGCCACCGCGCAACAAGCGGGGCCTCAAGAGACCCAGTACTTC. Translated, it gives CATAQQAGPQETQYF. V is TRBV10-1 and J is TRBJ2-5, with TRBD2 identical over 7 bases. After removal of 10 bases from V and 2 bases from J, the junction contained 13 bases not matched to a gene. There are 15 residues in the CDR3. CDR1 is WNHNN, CDR2 SYGVQD, per germline (reference sequence).

The chain recombines TRBV7-9 with TRBJ2-5; 7 bases map to TRBD1. The length of the CDR3 is 18 residues. Trimming took 0 bases from V and 5 from J; bases not matched to a gene: 15. In germline, CDR1 is SEHNR, CDR2 FQNEAQ (reference sequence). CDR3 loop: CASSLAPERRGRWETQYF. As DNA, the CDR3 is TGTGCCAGCAGCTTAGCGCCCGAAAGAAGGGGGCGGTGGGAGACCCAGTACTTC.

J is TRBJ1-2 and V is TRBV9, with D perhaps TRBD1 (6 bases). The CDR3 consists of 16 residues. The germline V gene encodes CDR1 SGDLS and CDR2 YYNGEE. V was trimmed by 0 bases and J by 5 bases, leaving 17 bases between them. In nucleotides, the CDR3 is TGTGCCAGCAGCGTAGCCCCGGTGGGGGCCATTTATGGCTACACCTTC. Its protein product is CASSVAPVGAIYGYTF. Drawing the rest from reference TRBV9 and TRBJ1-2, the complete variable domain is DSGVTQTPKHLITATGQRVTLRCSPRSGDLSVYWYQQSLDQGLQFLIQYYNGEERAKGNILERFSAQQFPDLHSELNLSSLELGDSALYFCASSVAPVGAIYGYTFGSGTRLTVV.

The chain joins TRBV14 to TRBJ2-3, with 7 bases lining up with TRBD2. Looked up from germline, CDR1 is SGHDN and CDR2 is FVKESK. The CDR3 consists of 14 residues. J was trimmed by 4 bases and V by 1 base; bases with no gene match: 2. The CDR3 here is CASSQVRGSDTQYF. DNA of the CDR3: TGTGCCAGCAGCCAAGTGCGGGGGTCAGATACGCAGTATTTT.

The chain recombines TRBV30 with TRBJ1-3; tentatively, D is TRBD1 (6 bases). This CDR3 is 14 amino acids long. Per the germline V gene, CDR1 is GTSNPN and CDR2 is SVGIG (reference sequence). Deletions cut 0 bases from V and 2 bases from J, with 8 bases between. CDR3 residues: CAWSVAGAGNTIYF. CDR3 coding DNA: TGTGCCTGGAGTGTAGCAGGGGCTGGAAACACCATATATTTT. Complete variable domain (other parts from reference TRBV30 and TRBJ1-3): SQTIHQWPATLVQPVGSPLSLECTVEGTSNPNLYWYRQAAGRGLQLLFYSVGIGQISSEVPQNLSASRPQDRQFILSSKKLLLSDSGFYLCAWSVAGAGNTIYFGEGSWLTVV.

The chain is built from TRBV9 and TRBJ1-1, with TRBD1 matching over 7 bases. V gave up 7 bases and J gave up 2 bases; unmatched junction bases: 5. From germline, CDR1 is SGDLS and CDR2 YYNGEE. The CDR3 has 13 residues. Written as DNA, the CDR3 is TGTGCCAGCTCCACAGGGGATAACACTGAAGCTTTCTTT. Translation: CASSTGDNTEAFF. Filled out from reference TRBV9 and TRBJ1-1, the complete variable domain reads DSGVTQTPKHLITATGQRVTLRCSPRSGDLSVYWYQQSLDQGLQFLIQYYNGEERAKGNILERFSAQQFPDLHSELNLSSLELGDSALYFCASSTGDNTEAFFGQGTRLTVV.

Worth noting for this clone: Given the absence of the conserved phenylalanine or tryptophan at the CDR3 end, a read error is likely. The genes are TRBV5-1 and TRBJ1-2; 9 nucleotides match TRBD1. Germline lookup yields CDR1 SGHRS and CDR2 YFSETQ. The J segment lost 8 bases and the V segment lost 4 bases, leaving 9 bases of the junction unmatched. This CDR3 is 14 amino acids long. CDR3 DNA sequence: TGCGCCAGCAGCCCGGGACAGGGAAGAATCGGCTACACCCTC. Translated, it gives CASSPGQGRIGYTL.

This sequence joins TRBV23-1 and TRBJ1-1, with D tentatively TRBD1 (5 bases). TRBV23-1 is annotated as an ORF whose role is uncertain. Trimming stripped 9 bases from V and 3 bases from J, with 14 bases between. The CDR3 length is 13 residues. As DNA, the CDR3 is TGCGCCAGGCGGGGGGGGTTGGACACTGAAGCTTTCTTT. Its translation: CARRGGLDTEAFF.

The genes are TRBV7-8 and TRBJ1-4, with unresolved D. Trimming cost V 5 bases and J 2 bases, with 15 bases left between them. The CDR3 contains 16 residues. Per the germline V gene, CDR1 is SGHVS and CDR2 is FQNEAQ. The CDR3 region is CASSQRRVTTNEKLFF. CDR3 coding DNA: TGTGCCAGCAGCCAGAGACGGGTCACGACTAATGAAAAACTGTTTTTT.

This clone has a single count. V and J are TRBV7-9 and TRBJ1-2; weak D call: TRBD1 (5 bases). The CDR3 length is 13 residues. From germline, CDR1 is SEHNR and CDR2 FQNEAQ (reference sequence). V was pared by 5 bases and J by 6 bases, with 13 bases between. CDR3 in amino acids: CASSPRGYDGYTF. The CDR3 region has the DNA TGTGCCAGCAGCCCCCGGGGGTATGATGGCTACACCTTC.

V and J are TRBV7-2 and TRBJ2-3; a possible D gene is TRBD2 (5 bases). The CDR3 sequence is 14 residues long. V was trimmed by 5 bases and J by 5 bases, leaving 14 bases between them. The germline CDR1 and CDR2 sequences are SGHTA and FQGNSA. The CDR3 DNA follows: TGTGCCAGCAGCCTCCGTCGGGGTAAAGATACGCAGTATTTT. Translating gives CASSLRRGKDTQYF.

The rearrangement joins TRBV14 to TRBJ1-2; 12 positions match TRBD1. The CDR3 runs 16 residues. V lost 0 bases, J lost 8 bases, and 7 bases stayed unmatched. Looked up from germline, CDR1 is SGHDN and CDR2 is FVKESK. The CDR3 here is CASSQDGTGGPQGYTF. The CDR3 DNA is TGTGCCAGCAGCCAAGATGGGACAGGGGGCCCCCAAGGCTACACCTTC.

Here the CDR3 DNA reads TGTGCCAGCAGCGTTACAGGGGAAAACTATGGCTACACCTTC. Residues: CASSVTGENYGYTF. This chain uses TRBV9 with TRBJ1-2; 7 positions match TRBD1. CDR3 size: 14 residues. Losses at the gene ends were 2 bases for V and 2 bases for J; bases not matched to a gene: 3. Germline CDR1 SGDLS, CDR2 YYNGEE.

The rearrangement joins TRBV29-1 to TRBJ2-1; D not resolved. Trimming shortened V by 6 bases and J by 5 bases, and 2 bases separated the two germline ends. The CDR3 has 9 amino acids. Germline CDR1 is SQVTM and CDR2 is ANQGSEA. CDR3 loop: CSVDNEQFF. CDR3 nucleotides: TGCAGCGTCGACAATGAGCAGTTCTTC.

This clone was seen just once. CDR3 sequence reads: CASSYSFSDEKLFF. For the CDR3, the DNA is TGTGCCAGCAGTTACTCGTTTTCGGATGAAAAACTGTTTTTT. This chain links TRBV6-5 with TRBJ1-4; unclear D gene. The CDR3 has 14 residues. Germline-derived CDR1 and CDR2 are MNHEY and SVGAGI. V lost 0 bases and J lost 6, with 8 bases in between.

The rearrangement uses TRBV13 and TRBJ2-5; 9 bases map to TRBD1. In germline, CDR1 is PRHDT, CDR2 FYEKMQ (reference sequence). The CDR3 loop spans 16 amino acids. The V and J ends lost 1 base and 4 bases, in that order; junction bases with no gene match: 7. In DNA, the CDR3 is TGTGCCAGCAGCTTAGACGGGACAGGGTGGGGAGAGACCCAGTACTTC. Translating gives CASSLDGTGWGETQYF.

This rearrangement joins TRBV2 to TRBJ2-1, with D hard to call. The length of the CDR3 is 12 residues. V gave up 4 bases and J gave up 3 bases, with 4 bases separating them. The germline gives CDR1 SNHLY, CDR2 FYNNEI. The DNA of the CDR3 is TGTGCCAGCAGTGGGAGCTACAATGAGCAGTTCTTC. Translation: CASSGSYNEQFF.

This sequence joins TRBV15 and TRBJ2-5, with 7 bases identical to TRBD2. The CDR3 runs to 14 residues. CDR1 is LNHNV and CDR2 is YYDKDF in the germline V gene (reference sequence). V lost 5 bases to trimming and J lost 2 bases; unmatched junction nucleotides: 5. DNA for the CDR3: TGTGCCACCAGCTGGGGGGGGAGGCAAGAGACCCAGTACTTC. Its translation is CATSWGGRQETQYF. Together with reference TRBV15 and TRBJ2-5, the CDR3 gives the full variable domain: DAMVIQNPRYQVTQFGKPVTLSCSQTLNHNVMYWYQQKSSQAPKLLFHYYDKDFNNEADTPDNFQSRRPNTSFCFLDIRSPGLGDTAMYLCATSWGGRQETQYFGPGTRLLVL.

The chain recombines TRBV12-2 with TRBJ1-1; TRBD1 is the table's D call and was not checked against the DNA. TRBV12-2 is a listed pseudogene. There are 14 residues in the CDR3. As DNA, the CDR3 is TGTGCAAGTCGCCGAGGACAGGGGAACGGTGAAGCTTTCTTT. Its protein product is CASRRGQGNGEAFF.

The chain couples TRBV2 to TRBJ1-1; a weak D match, TRBD1 (5 bases). Trimming took 7 bases from V and 5 from J, leaving 14 bases between them. In germline, CDR1 is SNHLY, CDR2 FYNNEI. This CDR3 has 13 residues. The DNA for the CDR3 is TGTGCCAGCATCCCGGGGGGAGGGACTGAAGCTTTCTTT. This encodes CASIPGGGTEAFF.

This clone occurred a few times. The chain recombines TRBV6-5 with TRBJ2-3; maybe TRBD2 (6 bases). This CDR3 spans 15 amino acids. The germline V gene has CDR1 MNHEY and CDR2 SVGAGI. V was trimmed by 1 base and J by 6 bases, leaving 14 bases between them. The CDR3 sequence: CASSYLAWGEDTQYF. Here the CDR3 DNA reads TGTGCCAGCAGTTACTTGGCCTGGGGGGAGGATACGCAGTATTTT.